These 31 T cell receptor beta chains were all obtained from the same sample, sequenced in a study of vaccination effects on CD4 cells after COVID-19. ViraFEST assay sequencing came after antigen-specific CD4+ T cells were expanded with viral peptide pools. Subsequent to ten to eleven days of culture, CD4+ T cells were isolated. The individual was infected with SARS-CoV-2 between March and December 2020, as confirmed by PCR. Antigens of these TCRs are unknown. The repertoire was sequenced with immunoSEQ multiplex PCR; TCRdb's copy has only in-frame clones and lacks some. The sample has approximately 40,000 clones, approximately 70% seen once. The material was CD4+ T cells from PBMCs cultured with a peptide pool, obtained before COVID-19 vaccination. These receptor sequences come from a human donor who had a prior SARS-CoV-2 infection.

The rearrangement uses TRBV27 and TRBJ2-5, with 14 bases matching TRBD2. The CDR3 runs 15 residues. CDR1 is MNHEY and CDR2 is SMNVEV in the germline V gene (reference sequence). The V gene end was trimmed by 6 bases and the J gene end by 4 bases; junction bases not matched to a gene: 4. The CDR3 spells CASSGLAGGRETQYF. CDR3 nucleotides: TGTGCCAGCAGCGGACTAGCGGGGGGTAGAGAGACCCAGTACTTC.

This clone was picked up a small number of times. The chain's CDR3 is CASSLEGQPQHF. CDR3 DNA sequence: TGTGCCAGCAGCTTAGAGGGTCAGCCCCAGCATTTT. The chain carries TRBV11-2 and TRBJ1-5; D is uncertain. The CDR3 runs 12 residues. In germline, CDR1 is SGHAT, CDR2 FQNNGV. Trimming shortened V by 0 bases and J by 6 bases, and 3 bases separated the two germline ends.

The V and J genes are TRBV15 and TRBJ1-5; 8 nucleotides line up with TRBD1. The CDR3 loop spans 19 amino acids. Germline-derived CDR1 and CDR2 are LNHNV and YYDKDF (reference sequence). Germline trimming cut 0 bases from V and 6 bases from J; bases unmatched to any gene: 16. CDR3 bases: TGTGCCACCAGCAGAGATAAAGACAGGGGCGGTTTTATTCCTCAGCCCCAGCATTTT. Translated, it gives CATSRDKDRGGFIPQPQHF.

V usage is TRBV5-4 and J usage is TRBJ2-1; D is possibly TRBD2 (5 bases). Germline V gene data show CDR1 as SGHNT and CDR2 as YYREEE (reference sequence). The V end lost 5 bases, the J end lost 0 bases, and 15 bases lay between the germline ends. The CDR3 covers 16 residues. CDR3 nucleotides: TGTGCCAGCAGGTCAGGACCGGGGTTCTCCTACAATGAGCAGTTCTTC. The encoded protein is CASRSGPGFSYNEQFF.

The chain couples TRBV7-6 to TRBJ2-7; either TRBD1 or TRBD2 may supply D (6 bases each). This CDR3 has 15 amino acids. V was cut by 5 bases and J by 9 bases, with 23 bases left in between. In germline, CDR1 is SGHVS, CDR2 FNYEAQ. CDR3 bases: TGTGCCAGCAGCGGCGCGGGACACGGGAATGATCCGCAGTACTTC. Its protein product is CASSGAGHGNDPQYF.

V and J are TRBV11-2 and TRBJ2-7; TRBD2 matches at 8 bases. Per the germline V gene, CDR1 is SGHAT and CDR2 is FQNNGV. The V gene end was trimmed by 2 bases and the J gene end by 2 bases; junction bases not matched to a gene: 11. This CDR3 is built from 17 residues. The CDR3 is CASSLTAGVPVAYEQYF. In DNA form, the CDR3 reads TGTGCCAGCAGCTTAACAGCGGGAGTTCCTGTGGCCTACGAGCAGTACTTC.

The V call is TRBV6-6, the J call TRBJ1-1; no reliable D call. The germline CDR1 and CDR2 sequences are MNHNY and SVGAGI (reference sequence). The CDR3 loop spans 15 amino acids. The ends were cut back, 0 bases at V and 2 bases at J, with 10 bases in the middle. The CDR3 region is CASSYSMVGNTEAFF. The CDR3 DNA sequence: TGTGCCAGCAGTTACTCGATGGTAGGAAACACTGAAGCTTTCTTT.

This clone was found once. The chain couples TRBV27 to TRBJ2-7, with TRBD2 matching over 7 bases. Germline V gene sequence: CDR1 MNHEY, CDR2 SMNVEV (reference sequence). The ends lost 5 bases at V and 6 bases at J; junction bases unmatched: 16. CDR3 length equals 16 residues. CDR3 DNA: TGTGCCAGCAGTCCACGTTTGAGGGCGGGAGATATCGAGCAGTACTTC. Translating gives CASSPRLRAGDIEQYF.

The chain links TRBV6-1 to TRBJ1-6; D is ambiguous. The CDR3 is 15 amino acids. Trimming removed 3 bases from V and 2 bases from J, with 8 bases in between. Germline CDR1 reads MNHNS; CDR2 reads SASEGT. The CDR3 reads CASSEGSTYNSPLHF. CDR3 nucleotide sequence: TGTGCCAGCAGTGAGGGGAGCACCTATAATTCACCCCTCCACTTT.

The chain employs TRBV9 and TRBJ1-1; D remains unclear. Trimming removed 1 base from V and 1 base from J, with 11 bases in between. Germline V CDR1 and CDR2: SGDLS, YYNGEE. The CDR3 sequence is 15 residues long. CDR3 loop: CASSVSPTRNTEAFF. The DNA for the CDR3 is TGTGCCAGCAGCGTATCCCCCACTAGGAACACTGAAGCTTTCTTT.

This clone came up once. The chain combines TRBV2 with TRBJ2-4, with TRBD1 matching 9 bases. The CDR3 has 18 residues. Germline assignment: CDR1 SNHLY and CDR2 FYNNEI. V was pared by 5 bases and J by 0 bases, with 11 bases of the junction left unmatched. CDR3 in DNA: TGTGCCAGCAGTTCTGCCGGGACAGGGTCTTTAGCCAAAAACATTCAGTACTTC. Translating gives CASSSAGTGSLAKNIQYF.

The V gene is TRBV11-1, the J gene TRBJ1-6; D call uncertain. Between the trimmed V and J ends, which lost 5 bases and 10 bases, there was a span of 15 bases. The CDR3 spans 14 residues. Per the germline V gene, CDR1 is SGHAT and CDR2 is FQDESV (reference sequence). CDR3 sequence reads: CASSLPGLGSPLHF. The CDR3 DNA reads TGTGCCAGCAGCCTACCGGGCCTGGGGTCACCCCTCCACTTT.

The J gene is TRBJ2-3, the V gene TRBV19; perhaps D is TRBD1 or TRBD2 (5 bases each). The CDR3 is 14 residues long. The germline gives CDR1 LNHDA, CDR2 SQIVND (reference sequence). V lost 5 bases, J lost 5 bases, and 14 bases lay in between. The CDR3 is CASSRTGTGDTQYF. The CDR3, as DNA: TGTGCCAGTAGTCGAACGGGGACGGGAGATACGCAGTATTTT.

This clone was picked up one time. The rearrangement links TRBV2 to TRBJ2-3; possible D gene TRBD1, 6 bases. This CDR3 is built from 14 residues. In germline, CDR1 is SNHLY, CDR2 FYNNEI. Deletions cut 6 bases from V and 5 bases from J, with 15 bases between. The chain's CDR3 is CASSVDGGRDTQYF. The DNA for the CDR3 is TGTGCCAGCAGCGTGGATGGGGGCAGAGATACGCAGTATTTT.

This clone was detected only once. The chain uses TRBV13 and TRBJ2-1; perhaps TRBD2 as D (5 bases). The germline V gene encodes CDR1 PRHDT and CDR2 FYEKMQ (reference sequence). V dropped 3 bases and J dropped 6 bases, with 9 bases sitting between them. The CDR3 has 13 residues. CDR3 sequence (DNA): TGTGCCAGCAGCTTCATCCGGGGCAATGAGCAGTTCTTC. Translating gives CASSFIRGNEQFF.

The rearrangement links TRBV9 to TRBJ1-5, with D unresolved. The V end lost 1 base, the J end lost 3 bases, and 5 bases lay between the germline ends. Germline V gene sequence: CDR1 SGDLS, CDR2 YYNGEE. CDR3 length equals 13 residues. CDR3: CASSVSPNQPQHF. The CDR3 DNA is TGTGCCAGCAGCGTATCCCCCAATCAGCCCCAGCATTTT.

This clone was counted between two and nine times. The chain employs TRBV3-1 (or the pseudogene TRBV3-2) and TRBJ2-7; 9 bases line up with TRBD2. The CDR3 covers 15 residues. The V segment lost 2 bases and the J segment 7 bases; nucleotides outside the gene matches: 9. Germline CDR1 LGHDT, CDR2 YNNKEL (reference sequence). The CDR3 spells CASSQLQAGGDEQYF. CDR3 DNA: TGTGCCAGCAGCCAACTTCAAGCGGGAGGTGATGAGCAGTACTTC.

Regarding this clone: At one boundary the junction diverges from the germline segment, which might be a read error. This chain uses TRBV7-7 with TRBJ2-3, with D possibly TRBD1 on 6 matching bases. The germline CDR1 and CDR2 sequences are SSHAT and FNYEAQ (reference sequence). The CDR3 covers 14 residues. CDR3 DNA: TGTGCTAGCAGCCCAGGACAGTTCACAGATACGCAGTATTTT. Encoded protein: CASSPGQFTDTQYF.

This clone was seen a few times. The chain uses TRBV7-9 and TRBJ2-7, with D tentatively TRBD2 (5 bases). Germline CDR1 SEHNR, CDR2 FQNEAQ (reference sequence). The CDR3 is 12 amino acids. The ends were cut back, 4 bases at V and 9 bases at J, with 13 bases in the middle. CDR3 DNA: TGTGCCAGCAGCTGGCTGGAGAGCGGGCAGTACTTC. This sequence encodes CASSWLESGQYF.

The CDR3 reads CASSSGQGEYGYTF. CDR3 DNA: TGTGCCAGCAGCTCGGGACAGGGTGAATATGGCTACACCTTC. This chain links TRBV7-3 with TRBJ1-2, with 9 bases lining up with TRBD1. The CDR3 length is 14 residues. Germline V gene sequence: CDR1 SGHTA, CDR2 FQGTGA. The trim removed 4 bases at V and 5 bases at J, leaving 5 bases unmatched.

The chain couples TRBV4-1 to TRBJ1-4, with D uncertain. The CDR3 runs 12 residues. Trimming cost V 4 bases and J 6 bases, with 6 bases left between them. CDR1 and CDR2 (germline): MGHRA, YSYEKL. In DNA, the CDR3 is TGCGCCAGCAGCCTACCCTATGAAAAACTGTTTTTT. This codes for CASSLPYEKLFF.

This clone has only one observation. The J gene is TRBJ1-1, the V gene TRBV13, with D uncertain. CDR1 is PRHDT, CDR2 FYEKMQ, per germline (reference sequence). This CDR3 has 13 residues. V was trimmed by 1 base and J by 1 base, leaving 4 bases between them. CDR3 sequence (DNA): TGTGCCAGCAGCTTAGAAGAGAACACTGAAGCTTTCTTT. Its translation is CASSLEENTEAFF.

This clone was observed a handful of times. This chain's CDR3 is CASSPSGHYEQYF. The CDR3 nucleotides read TGTGCCAGCAGCCCTAGCGGGCACTACGAGCAGTACTTC. This chain joins TRBV7-3 and TRBJ2-7; 8 bases agree with TRBD2. Germline CDR1 and CDR2: SGHTA and FQGTGA. There are 13 residues in the CDR3. V dropped 5 bases and J dropped 3; count of bases not matched to a gene: 3.

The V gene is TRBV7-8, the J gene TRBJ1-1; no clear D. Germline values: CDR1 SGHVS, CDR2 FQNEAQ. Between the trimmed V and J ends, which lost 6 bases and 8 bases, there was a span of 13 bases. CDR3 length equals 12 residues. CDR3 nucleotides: TGTGCCAGCAGTACAGACCGGACGGAAGCTTTCTTT. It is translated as CASSTDRTEAFF.

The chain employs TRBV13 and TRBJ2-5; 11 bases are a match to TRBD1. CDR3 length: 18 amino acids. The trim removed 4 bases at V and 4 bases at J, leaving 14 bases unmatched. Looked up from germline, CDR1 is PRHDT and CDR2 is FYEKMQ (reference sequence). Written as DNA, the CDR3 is TGTGCCAGCAGCTCCGTCCGAGGGACAGGGGGTGCGGCAGAGACCCAGTACTTC. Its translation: CASSSVRGTGGAAETQYF.

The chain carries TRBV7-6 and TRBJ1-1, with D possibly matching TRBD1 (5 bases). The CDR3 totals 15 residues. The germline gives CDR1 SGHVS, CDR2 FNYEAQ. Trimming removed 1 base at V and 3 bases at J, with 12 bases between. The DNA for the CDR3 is TGTGCCAGCAGCTTAGGACAGTTCTTGGACACTGAAGCTTTCTTT. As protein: CASSLGQFLDTEAFF.

The CDR3 loop is CASSADRVFSGELFF. The CDR3 DNA reads TGTGCCAGCAGCGCAGACAGGGTTTTTTCCGGGGAGCTGTTTTTT. The chain is built from TRBV11-2 and TRBJ2-2; TRBD1 aligns across 7 bases. This CDR3 contains 15 residues. V was pared by 5 bases and J by 6 bases, with 9 bases of the junction left unmatched. Germline V gives CDR1 SGHAT, CDR2 FQNNGV.

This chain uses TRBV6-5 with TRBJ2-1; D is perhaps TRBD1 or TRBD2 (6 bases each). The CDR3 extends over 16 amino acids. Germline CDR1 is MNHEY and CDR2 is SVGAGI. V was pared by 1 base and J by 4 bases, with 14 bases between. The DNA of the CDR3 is TGTGCCAGCAGTTACTTGAGGGGGGTGGGTTACAATGAGCAGTTCTTC. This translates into CASSYLRGVGYNEQFF.

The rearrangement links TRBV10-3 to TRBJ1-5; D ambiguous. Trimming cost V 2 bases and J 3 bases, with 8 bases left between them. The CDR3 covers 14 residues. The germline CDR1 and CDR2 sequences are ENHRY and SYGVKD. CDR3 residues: CAISELGINQPQHF. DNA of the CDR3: TGTGCCATCAGTGAGCTGGGGATCAATCAGCCCCAGCATTTT.

CDR3: CATSRDLAGGQFF. The CDR3 region has the DNA TGTGCCACCAGCAGAGATTTAGCGGGAGGTCAGTTCTTC. The V gene is TRBV15, the J gene TRBJ2-1, with TRBD2 matching 10 bases. The V segment lost 0 bases and the J segment 13 bases; nucleotides outside the gene matches: 3. Germline CDR1 reads LNHNV; CDR2 reads YYDKDF (reference sequence). The length of the CDR3 is 13 residues.

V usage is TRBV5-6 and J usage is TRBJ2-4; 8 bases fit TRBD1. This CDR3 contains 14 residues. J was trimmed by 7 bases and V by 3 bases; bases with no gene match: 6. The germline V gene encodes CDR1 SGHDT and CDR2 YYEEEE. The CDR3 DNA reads TGTGCCAGCAGCTATGGACAGGGAAGCAACATTCAGTACTTC. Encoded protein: CASSYGQGSNIQYF. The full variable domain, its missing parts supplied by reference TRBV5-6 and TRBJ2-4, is DAGVTQSPTHLIKTRGQQVTLRCSPKSGHDTVSWYQQALGQGPQFIFQYYEEEERQRGNFPDRFSGHQFPNYSSELNVNALLLGDSALYLCASSYGQGSNIQYFGAGTRLSVL.